One TCR beta chain is described in this entry. Study processing details: Amplification from reference gene primers served as the basis for estimated nucleated cell counts. Assay: immunoSEQ multiplex PCR; the TCRdb copy retains only in-frame clones and omits some. V, J and clone size are those of that table, while D and trimming were read from the DNA. This sample has 100,000 or so clones; about 85% occur once, and the top ten carry approximately 2%. The data were obtained in a study of blood T cell repertoires in COVID-19. Study overall: Donors in the United States, Italy and Spain gave samples during acute or convalescent COVID-19. The analysed material was cDNA or gDNA that came from T cells, B-cell-depleted T cells, or PBMCs.

The CDR3 runs to 15 residues. The V and J ends lost 0 bases and 4 bases respectively, with 13 bases between them. The V gene's germline CDR1 is SGHTS and CDR2 YDEGEE. The sample comprised peripheral blood. The clonotype originates from a man aged 45 to 65 with active COVID-19. The rearrangement joins TRBV5-8 to TRBJ1-2; tentative D call: TRBD1 (5 bases). CDR3 sequence: CASSLAGAGRYGYTF. CDR3 DNA: TGTGCCAGCAGCTTGGCGGGAGCGGGGCGCTATGGCTACACCTTC.